This T cell receptor beta chain was obtained from a study of PD-L1 blockade in urothelial cancer. Germline CDR1 and CDR2: SGHDT and YYEEEE. The CDR3 totals 16 residues. V was clipped by 0 bases and J by 2 bases; unmatched bases: 5. TCRdb's table, derived via immunoSEQ multiplex PCR, lists solely in-frame clones and lacks some. Among some 19,000 clones listed, 90% were seen once. The sequenced sample was PBMCs, obtained around atezolizumab (anti-PD-L1) treatment. The receptor's source is a woman in her sixties or seventies with urothelial cancer. V and J are TRBV5-6 and TRBJ2-1; 7 bases map to TRBD2. The DNA for the CDR3 is TGTGCCAGCAGCTTGGGGCTAGCGGACACCTACAATGAGCAGTTCTTC. Translated, it gives CASSLGLADTYNEQFF.